The clone carrying this TCR beta chain has a handful of counts. The antigen remains unidentified. The sample belongs to a study of early T cells in non-severe SARS-CoV-2 infection. Overall study: Bulk RNA from unsorted whole blood was sequenced; chains were unpaired.

The length of the CDR3 is 15 residues. With V trimmed by 5 bases and J by 5 bases, 5 bases remained unmatched. Germline CDR1 is SGHTA and CDR2 is FQGTGA. Study-level points and caveats: Matches to VDJdb favored anti-spike CD8 responses and missed private and CD4 specificities.

Unique molecular identifiers were attached to individual cDNA molecules. TCRdb reprocessed the 5' RACE reads via MiXCR and lists one record per CDR3 protein. The sample lists 20,000 to 25,000 distinct CDR3 sequences; approximately 4.6% were seen once. Input material: whole blood. The V and J genes are TRBV7-3 and TRBJ2-3, with TRBD2 matching over 12 bases. The receptor was isolated from an adult who was a healthcare worker with PCR-confirmed SARS-CoV-2 infection or an uninfected control (not recorded which). CDR3 region: CASSATSGGQDTQYF. The CDR3 DNA reads TGTGCCAGCAGCGCTACTAGCGGGGGGCAAGATACGCAGTATTTT.